Below are 18 T cell receptor beta chains sequenced from a single sample in a study of shared clonotypes between healthy human individuals. Clones were sequenced by immunoSEQ multiplex PCR, and TCRdb holds only the in-frame ones, with some missing. This table has 2.3 million or so clones, 85% to 95% appearing once. Sequenced sample: naive CD4+ T cells from PBMCs. Subset: CD45RA+ positively selected. These receptors all stem from a man younger than 35 in good health. Some clones in this sample may be carry-over from other donors' samples.

The chain couples TRBV30 to TRBJ1-4, with D possibly matching TRBD1 (5 bases). Germline assignment: CDR1 GTSNPN and CDR2 SVGIG (reference sequence). CDR3 length: 14 amino acids. V lost 3 bases to trimming and J lost 0 bases, with 8 bases between them. The CDR3 DNA is TGTGCCTGGAGGACAGCGGCAACTAATGAAAAACTGTTTTTT. It codes for CAWRTAATNEKLFF.

The V call is TRBV7-9, the J call TRBJ2-3; 9 bases match TRBD2. The CDR3 runs 15 residues. With V trimmed by 6 bases and J by 4 bases, 8 bases remained unmatched. Germline CDR1 and CDR2: SEHNR and FQNEAQ (reference sequence). The DNA for the CDR3 is TGTGCCAGCAGACGAGCGGGAGGTGGAGCAGATACGCAGTATTTT. Amino acids: CASRRAGGGADTQYF.

This clone occurred a few times. The rearrangement uses TRBV7-9 and TRBJ1-2, with D perhaps TRBD1 (5 bases). Per the germline V gene, CDR1 is SEHNR and CDR2 is FQNEAQ (reference sequence). The V end lost 5 bases, the J end lost 8 bases, and 15 bases lay between the germline ends. The CDR3 spans 13 residues. The CDR3 loop reads CASSGDGRPGYTF. The CDR3 DNA follows: TGTGCCAGCAGCGGGGACGGCCGCCCGGGCTACACCTTC.

The CDR3 nucleotides are TGTGCCAGCAGCCTAATATCGACAGGGGGCGGGGAGCTGTTTTTT. The encoded protein is CASSLISTGGGELFF. This chain connects TRBV7-7 to TRBJ2-2; TRBD1 agrees at 9 bases. Per germline, CDR1 SSHAT and CDR2 FNYEAQ (reference sequence). This CDR3 region has 15 residues. Trimming at V came to 5 bases and at J to 7 bases, leaving 8 bases not matched to a gene.

The chain's CDR3 is CSVVMSVIAEAFF. The CDR3 DNA follows: TGCAGCGTTGTGATGTCAGTAATAGCTGAAGCTTTCTTT. This rearrangement joins TRBV29-1 to TRBJ1-1; D not certain. This CDR3 contains 13 residues. Between the trimmed V and J ends, which lost 4 bases and 6 bases, there was a span of 15 bases. Germline V gene lookup returns CDR1 SQVTM and CDR2 ANQGSEA. Looking up the rest from reference TRBV29-1 and TRBJ1-1 gives the full variable domain: SAVISQKPSRDICQRGTSLTIQCQVDSQVTMMFWYRQQPGQSLTLIATANQGSEATYESGFVIDKFPISRPNLTFSTLTVSNMSPEDSSIYLCSVVMSVIAEAFFGQGTRLTVV.

The chain couples TRBV12-5 to TRBJ1-1; 8 bases are shared with TRBD1. Germline-derived CDR1 and CDR2 are LGHNT and FRNRAP. With V trimmed by 0 bases and J by 1 base, 4 bases remained unmatched. The CDR3 extends over 16 amino acids. As DNA, the CDR3 is TGTGCTAGTGGTTTGGTCTGGGGGACAGGGAACACTGAAGCTTTCTTT. Protein: CASGLVWGTGNTEAFF. The variable domain in full, completed from reference TRBV12-5 and TRBJ1-1, reads DARVTQTPRHKVTEMGQEVTMRCQPILGHNTVFWYRQTMMQGLELLAYFRNRAPLDDSGMPKDRFSAEMPDATLATLKIQPSEPRDSAVYFCASGLVWGTGNTEAFFGQGTRLTVV.

V and J are TRBV7-9 and TRBJ2-1, with TRBD2 identical over 7 bases. The CDR3 spans 15 residues. V dropped 5 bases and J dropped 4; count of bases not matched to a gene: 8. Germline values: CDR1 SEHNR, CDR2 FQNEAQ (reference sequence). CDR3 in amino acids: CASSLTGGFYNEQFF. CDR3 sequence (DNA): TGTGCCAGCAGCCTCACCGGGGGGTTTTACAATGAGCAGTTCTTC. Combining the CDR3 with reference TRBV7-9 and TRBJ2-1 gives the whole variable domain DTGVSQNPRHKITKRGQNVTFRCDPISEHNRLYWYRQTLGQGPEFLTYFQNEAQLEKSRLLSDRFSAERPKGSFSTLEIQRTEQGDSAMYLCASSLTGGFYNEQFFGPGTRLTVL.

On this clone: The same CDR3 is also encoded by other DNA sequences in this sample. This chain links TRBV19 with TRBJ1-5; 8 bases match TRBD1. The germline V gene encodes CDR1 LNHDA and CDR2 SQIVND (reference sequence). This CDR3 is built from 13 residues. V lost 9 bases and J lost 5; bases outside the gene matches: 6. CDR3 protein: CASRGQGYQPQHF. In nucleotides, the CDR3 is TGTGCCAGCCGAGGACAGGGCTATCAGCCCCAGCATTTT.

The rearrangement joins TRBV5-1 to TRBJ2-7; 7 bases line up with TRBD1. The CDR3 has 15 residues. The germline V gene encodes CDR1 SGHRS and CDR2 YFSETQ. V dropped 2 bases and J dropped 1; count of bases not matched to a gene: 6. DNA for the CDR3: TGCGCCAGCAGCTTCGGGACAGAGTATTCCTACGAGCAGTACTTC. It specifies CASSFGTEYSYEQYF.

The chain employs TRBV5-1 and TRBJ2-7; D is possibly TRBD1 (5 bases). The length of the CDR3 is 14 residues. Per germline, CDR1 SGHRS and CDR2 YFSETQ. V was shortened by 5 bases and J by 2 bases, with 14 bases between the two germline ends. The CDR3 loop reads CASRSIGHTYEQYF. The CDR3 DNA is TGCGCCAGCAGGTCGATTGGACACACCTACGAGCAGTACTTC.

The rearrangement joins TRBV7-2 to TRBJ2-3; 9 bases match TRBD2. The CDR3 is 14 residues long. Germline CDR1 and CDR2: SGHTA and FQGNSA. V gave up 2 bases and J gave up 5 bases; unmatched junction bases: 2. The CDR3 loop is CASSLSLAGDTQYF. The CDR3 DNA reads as TGTGCCAGCAGCTTATCACTAGCGGGAGATACGCAGTATTTT.

The chain links TRBV7-2 to TRBJ2-7, with TRBD2 as a possible D gene (6 bases). The CDR3 loop spans 14 amino acids. Per germline, CDR1 SGHTA and CDR2 FQGNSA. V lost 7 bases and J 3 bases, leaving 16 bases between the germline ends. The CDR3, as DNA: TGTGCCAGCAACCCCTCCGGGACTTACTACGAGCAGTACTTC. It specifies CASNPSGTYYEQYF.

The rearrangement links TRBV10-3 to TRBJ2-1, with D possibly being TRBD1 (6 bases). V was trimmed by 9 bases and J by 2 bases, leaving 11 bases between them. CDR3 length: 13 residues. Germline V CDR1 and CDR2: ENHRY, SYGVKD. The CDR3 coding sequence is TGTGCCATAGGGGGTGATGCCTACAATGAGCAGTTCTTC. Translated, it gives CAIGGDAYNEQFF.

The rearrangement joins TRBV29-1 to TRBJ2-7, with 8 positions matching TRBD2. Trimming removed 6 bases from V and 1 base from J; junction bases left unmatched: 8. The length of the CDR3 is 14 residues. CDR1 is SQVTM and CDR2 is ANQGSEA in the germline V gene. As DNA, the CDR3 is TGCAGCGTCGATAGCGGGATTTCATCCTACGAGCAGTACTTC. This codes for CSVDSGISSYEQYF.

For the CDR3, the DNA is TGTGCCAGCAGTTTTTCTAGCGGGAGACCCTACGAGCAGTACTTC. It yields the protein CASSFSSGRPYEQYF. V is TRBV28 and J is TRBJ2-7, with 10 bases aligning to TRBD2. Looked up from germline, CDR1 is MDHEN and CDR2 is SYDVKM. The CDR3 runs to 15 residues. The ends lost 3 bases at V and 2 bases at J; junction bases unmatched: 4.

V gene TRBV5-1 combines with J gene TRBJ2-1; tentatively, D is TRBD1 or TRBD2 (5 bases each). This CDR3 has 13 residues. Germline V gene sequence: CDR1 SGHRS, CDR2 YFSETQ. V shed 4 bases and J shed 6 bases, with 11 bases lying between them. CDR3 in amino acids: CASSQGPLNEQFF. CDR3 bases: TGCGCCAGCAGCCAGGGACCCCTCAATGAGCAGTTCTTC.

The J gene is TRBJ2-6, the V gene TRBV7-6, with 9 nucleotides matching TRBD1. CDR1 is SGHVS and CDR2 is FNYEAQ in the germline V gene. This CDR3 spans 20 amino acids. Trimming took 5 bases from V and 2 from J; bases not matched to a gene: 16. Here the CDR3 reads CASSPRFLGQGFPGANVLTF. DNA for the CDR3: TGTGCCAGCAGCCCGCGGTTCCTGGGACAGGGTTTTCCTGGGGCCAACGTCCTGACTTTC.

The chain carries TRBV4-3 and TRBJ2-5; D remains ambiguous. Trimming took off 0 bases at V and 1 base at J, with 9 bases between the two ends. The germline V gene has CDR1 LGHNA and CDR2 YSLEER. This CDR3 region has 15 residues. The CDR3 protein is CASSQEFTVQETQYF. In nucleotides, the CDR3 is TGCGCCAGCAGCCAAGAGTTTACAGTCCAAGAGACCCAGTACTTC.